This T cell receptor beta chain was sequenced during a study of blood T cell repertoires in COVID-19. Whole-study context: Sources were T cells, B-cell-depleted T cells, or PBMCs; the material itself was cDNA or gDNA.

Trimming cost V 5 bases and J 0 bases; bases outside gene matches: 7. The CDR3 loop spans 16 amino acids. Germline lookup yields CDR1 SQVTM and CDR2 ANQGSEA. Cohort assignment relied on participant-reported clinical history. As processed by the authors: Amplification of reference gene primers provided the estimated nucleated cell counts. The method was immunoSEQ multiplex PCR; TCRdb's version includes in-frame clones alone and lacks a portion of them. V, J and clone size were drawn from that table, and D and trimming were deduced from the DNA. Of roughly 200,000 clones in the sample, less than 90% were seen once.

The sequenced sample consisted of PBMCs or T cells enriched from blood (not recorded which). The genes are TRBV29-1 and TRBJ2-1; TRBD2 matches 10 bases. The clonotype comes from a woman aged 25 to 39 who had been exposed to COVID-19. The CDR3 nucleotides are TGCAGCGTTATTAGCGGGGGGTCGAGCTCCTACAATGAGCAGTTCTTC. This sequence encodes CSVISGGSSSYNEQFF.